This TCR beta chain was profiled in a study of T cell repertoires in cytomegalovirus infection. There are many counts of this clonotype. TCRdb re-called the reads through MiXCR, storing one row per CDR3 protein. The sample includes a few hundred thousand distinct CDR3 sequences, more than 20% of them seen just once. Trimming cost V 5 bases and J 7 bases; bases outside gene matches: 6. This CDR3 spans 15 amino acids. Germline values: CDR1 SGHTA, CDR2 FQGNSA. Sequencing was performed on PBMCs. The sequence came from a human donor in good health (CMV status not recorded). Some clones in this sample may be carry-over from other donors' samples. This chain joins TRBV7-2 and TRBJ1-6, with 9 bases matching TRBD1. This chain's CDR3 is CASSRLGQGNSPLHF. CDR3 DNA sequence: TGTGCCAGCAGCCGATTAGGACAGGGGAATTCACCCCTCCACTTT. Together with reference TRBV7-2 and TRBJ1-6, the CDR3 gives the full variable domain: GAGVSQSPSNKVTEKGKDVELRCDPISGHTALYWYRQSLGQGLEFLIYFQGNSAPDKSGLPSDRFSAERTGGSVSTLTIQRTQQEDSAVYLCASSRLGQGNSPLHFGNGTRLTVT.